Shown below are 8 T cell receptor beta chains from a single sample sequenced in a study of shared clonotypes between healthy human individuals. Sequencing was performed with immunoSEQ multiplex PCR; in TCRdb, only in-frame clones are kept and a portion is missing. Found here are under 2.5 million clones, approximately 90% of them singletons; the top ten hold around 0.35%. Sequenced input: naive CD4+ T cells from PBMCs. The subset is: CD45RA+ positively selected. The receptors shown here come from a man younger than 30 in good health. Some clones in this sample may be carry-over from other donors' samples.

This clone occurred once. The CDR3 protein is CAYGNFPGELFF. CDR3 in DNA: TGTGCCTATGGGAATTTTCCCGGGGAGCTGTTTTTT. The rearrangement joins TRBV2 to TRBJ2-2; D not certain. Germline assignment: CDR1 SNHLY and CDR2 FYNNEI. Trimming took off 11 bases at V and 6 bases at J, with 13 bases between the two ends. There are 12 residues in the CDR3.

This sequence joins TRBV2 and TRBJ2-7; D is perhaps TRBD1 (6 bases). This CDR3 is 16 amino acids long. With 5 bases removed from V and 6 bases from J, the gap between germline ends came to 23 bases. CDR1 and CDR2 from the germline V gene are SNHLY and FYNNEI. CDR3 nucleotide sequence: TGTGCCAGCAGTATAACAGGGAATGGGGCCTACGGCGAGCAGTACTTC. Its translation is CASSITGNGAYGEQYF.

The chain employs TRBV7-3 and TRBJ2-1, with 12 bases fitting TRBD1. V dropped 5 bases and J dropped 0; count of bases not matched to a gene: 8. Germline CDR1 reads SGHTA; CDR2 reads FQGTGA. The CDR3 runs to 18 residues. The CDR3: CASSHRDRGLSSYNEQFF. Written as DNA, the CDR3 is TGTGCCAGCAGCCACCGGGACAGGGGGCTTAGCTCCTACAATGAGCAGTTCTTC.

This clone showed up just once. The rearrangement links TRBV7-2 to TRBJ2-2; 7 nucleotides agree with TRBD2. The J segment lost 6 bases and the V segment lost 1 base, leaving 5 bases of the junction unmatched. This CDR3 has 15 amino acids. Germline V gives CDR1 SGHTA, CDR2 FQGNSA. The CDR3 sequence: CASSLEGGVAGELFF. In nucleotides, the CDR3 is TGTGCCAGCAGCTTAGAGGGAGGGGTCGCCGGGGAGCTGTTTTTT.

V usage is TRBV5-1 and J usage is TRBJ2-7; the match to TRBD1 covers 8 bases. Germline CDR1 is SGHRS and CDR2 is YFSETQ. The CDR3 has 12 amino acids. Trimming took 4 bases from V and 7 from J; bases not matched to a gene: 4. The CDR3 sequence: CASSQYRGEQYF. Written as DNA, the CDR3 is TGCGCCAGCAGCCAATACAGGGGGGAGCAGTACTTC. Together with reference TRBV5-1 and TRBJ2-7, the CDR3 gives the full variable domain: KAGVTQTPRYLIKTRGQQVTLSCSPISGHRSVSWYQQTPGQGLQFLFEYFSETQRNKGNFPGRFSGRQFSNSRSEMNVSTLELGDSALYLCASSQYRGEQYFGPGTRLTVT.

The genes are TRBV28 and TRBJ1-1; D not resolved. CDR3 size: 13 residues. V shed 6 bases and J shed 6 bases, with 14 bases lying between them. In germline, CDR1 is MDHEN, CDR2 SYDVKM. The chain's CDR3 is CASREGLNAEAFF. CDR3 DNA sequence: TGTGCCAGCAGGGAAGGATTGAATGCTGAAGCTTTCTTT.

This rearrangement joins TRBV6-6 to TRBJ2-5; TRBD2 matches 8 bases. Judging by the DNA end, TRBJ2-7 fits better; the J call may be wrong. This CDR3 spans 13 amino acids. The germline V gene encodes CDR1 MNHNY and CDR2 SVGAGI (reference sequence). The CDR3: CASGGSGNYEQYF. CDR3 DNA: TGTGCCAGTGGAGGTAGCGGGAACTACGAGCAGTACTTC.

The rearrangement uses TRBV28 and TRBJ2-3; 10 bases are shared with TRBD2. The CDR3 loop spans 15 amino acids. In germline, CDR1 is MDHEN, CDR2 SYDVKM. The V gene end was trimmed by 6 bases and the J gene end by 2 bases; junction bases not matched to a gene: 5. The CDR3 protein is CASSTSGRATDTQYF. CDR3 nucleotides: TGTGCCAGCAGCACCAGCGGGAGGGCCACAGATACGCAGTATTTT.